This TCR beta chain was sequenced during a study of blood T cell repertoires in COVID-19. Overall study context: Samples taken during acute and convalescent COVID-19 were collected in the United States, Italy and Spain. Nucleic acid was either cDNA or gDNA, and it came from T cells, B-cell-depleted T cells, or PBMCs.

Germline CDR1 is SGHNT and CDR2 is YYREEE (reference sequence). There are 16 residues in the CDR3. V shed 1 base and J 3 bases; nucleotides not matched to a gene: 7. Patients at the Seattle site were enrolled during active infection and followed longitudinally. The authors' processing: Amplification with reference gene primers provided the estimates of nucleated cell counts. This table comes from immunoSEQ multiplex PCR, and its TCRdb copy is limited to in-frame clones, with some not included. That table supplies the V and J calls and clone size; D and trimming were determined from the DNA. The data contain around 63,000 clones, 84% of them singletons.

The TCR comes from a man in his sixties with COVID-19, enrolled during active disease. The V gene is TRBV5-4, the J gene TRBJ2-7; 10 bases agree with TRBD2. The sequencing input was peripheral blood. CDR3 sequence: CASSLSSTSGVYEQYF. CDR3 DNA: TGTGCCAGCAGCTTGAGTTCAACTAGCGGGGTCTACGAGCAGTACTTC.